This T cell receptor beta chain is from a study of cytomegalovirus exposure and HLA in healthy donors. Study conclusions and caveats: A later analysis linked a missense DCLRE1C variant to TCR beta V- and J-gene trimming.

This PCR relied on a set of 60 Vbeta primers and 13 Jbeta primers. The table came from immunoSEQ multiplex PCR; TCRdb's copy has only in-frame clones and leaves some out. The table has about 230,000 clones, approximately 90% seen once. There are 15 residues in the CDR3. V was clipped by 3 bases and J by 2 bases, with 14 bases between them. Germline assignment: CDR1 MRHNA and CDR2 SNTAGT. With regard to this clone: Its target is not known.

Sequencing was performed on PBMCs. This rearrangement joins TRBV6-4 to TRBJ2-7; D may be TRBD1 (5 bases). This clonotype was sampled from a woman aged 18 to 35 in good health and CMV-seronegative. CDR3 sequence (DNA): TGTGCCAGCAGTGAGGGGCCAGGGTCCACCTACGAGCAGTACTTC. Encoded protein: CASSEGPGSTYEQYF.